This entry lists 21 T cell receptor beta chains sequenced from one sample in a study of blood T cell repertoires in COVID-19. Clones were read by immunoSEQ multiplex PCR, and TCRdb kept only the in-frame ones, dropping some. The data show 130,000 to 150,000 clones, approximately 80% seen once. The specimen was peripheral blood. Receptors were obtained from a woman in her fifties or sixties with acute or convalescent COVID-19.

V usage is TRBV29-1 and J usage is TRBJ1-4, with TRBD1 matching 8 bases. The CDR3 is 15 residues long. J was trimmed by 5 bases and V by 4 bases; bases with no gene match: 9. The germline gives CDR1 SQVTM, CDR2 ANQGSEA. CDR3 in amino acids: CSVVGLRGLNEKLFF. CDR3 bases: TGCAGCGTTGTAGGACTCAGGGGGCTAAATGAAAAACTGTTTTTT.

This chain joins TRBV19 and TRBJ1-4; D call uncertain. Germline CDR1 is LNHDA and CDR2 is SQIVND (reference sequence). V dropped 6 bases and J dropped 8 bases, with 13 bases sitting between them. The CDR3 contains 13 residues. The CDR3 bases are TGTGCCAGTAGGCGGGGATTAAGGGAAAAACTGTTTTTT. Translation gives CASRRGLREKLFF.

V is TRBV6-2 or TRBV6-3 and J is TRBJ1-1, with a tentative D call TRBD1 (6 bases). This CDR3 has 17 amino acids. CDR1 is MNHEY, CDR2 SVGEGT, per germline. V lost 2 bases, J lost 1 base, and 17 bases lay in between. The CDR3 spells CASSYLGTGHQNTEAFF. The CDR3 DNA reads TGTGCCAGCAGTTACCTCGGTACGGGACATCAGAACACTGAAGCTTTCTTT.

V gene TRBV2 combines with J gene TRBJ1-1; 7 bases match TRBD1. The V segment lost 0 bases and the J segment 5 bases; nucleotides outside the gene matches: 3. The CDR3 length is 14 residues. Germline V gives CDR1 SNHLY, CDR2 FYNNEI. CDR3 nucleotide sequence: TGTGCCAGCAGTGAAGCACAGGGGTGGACTGAAGCTTTCTTT. Encoded protein: CASSEAQGWTEAFF.

The J gene is TRBJ1-4, the V gene TRBV9; D uncertain. The V gene lost 1 base and the J gene lost 3 bases, with 13 bases spanning the gap. Per the germline V gene, CDR1 is SGDLS and CDR2 is YYNGEE. This CDR3 is built from 16 residues. The CDR3 protein is CASSVSGRSSNEKLFF. CDR3 coding DNA: TGTGCCAGCAGCGTATCCGGTCGAAGTTCTAATGAAAAACTGTTTTTT.

The chain links TRBV7-8 to TRBJ2-5; 8 bases match TRBD2. Trimming at V came to 5 bases and at J to 5 bases, leaving 7 bases not matched to a gene. Germline V gives CDR1 SGHVS, CDR2 FQNEAQ. There are 14 residues in the CDR3. The CDR3 region has the DNA TGTGCCAGCAGCCCTGGACTAGCTGGTGAGACCCAGTACTTC. Translated, it gives CASSPGLAGETQYF.

V and J are TRBV14 and TRBJ1-1, with D unclear. The CDR3 runs to 13 residues. V was pared by 1 base and J by 11 bases, with 14 bases between. CDR1 SGHDN and CDR2 FVKESK come from the germline V gene. This CDR3 reads CASSQAEGRRAFF. DNA for the CDR3: TGTGCCAGCAGCCAAGCGGAGGGCAGGAGGGCTTTCTTT.

The J gene is TRBJ1-1, the V gene TRBV2; 7 bases fit TRBD1. Germline-derived CDR1 and CDR2 are SNHLY and FYNNEI. Germline trimming cut 2 bases from V and 4 bases from J; bases unmatched to any gene: 4. This CDR3 has 14 residues. The CDR3 nucleotides read TGTGCCAGCAGTGAAAGGGCAGGGGGCACTGAAGCTTTCTTT. Translating it yields CASSERAGGTEAFF.

The chain couples TRBV3-1 (or the pseudogene TRBV3-2) to TRBJ1-4; 9 bases line up with TRBD1. The CDR3 has 15 residues. The germline V gene has CDR1 LGHDT and CDR2 YNNKEL (reference sequence). With V trimmed by 0 bases and J by 8 bases, 4 bases remained unmatched. The CDR3 region has the DNA TGTGCCAGCAGCCAAGATATGGACAGGGGCGAAAAACTGTTTTTT. As protein: CASSQDMDRGEKLFF.

The V gene is TRBV6-4, the J gene TRBJ2-7; weak D call: TRBD1 (5 bases). CDR1 is MRHNA and CDR2 is SNTAGT in the germline V gene. The CDR3 sequence is 14 residues long. V gave up 3 bases and J gave up 2 bases, with 11 bases separating them. CDR3: CASSEQAGTYEQYF. DNA of the CDR3: TGTGCCAGCAGTGAACAGGCCGGAACCTACGAGCAGTACTTC.

The chain couples TRBV7-2 to TRBJ1-5; tentatively, D is TRBD1 (6 bases). The germline V gene encodes CDR1 SGHTA and CDR2 FQGNSA. Deletions cut 5 bases from V and 4 bases from J, with 15 bases between. CDR3 length: 15 amino acids. Written as DNA, the CDR3 is TGTGCCAGCAGCCGCGAGGGGGTGTTGAATCAGCCCCAGCATTTT. Its protein is CASSREGVLNQPQHF.

This clone has only a few counts. The chain recombines TRBV30 with TRBJ1-2; 7 nucleotides agree with TRBD1. Germline V gene sequence: CDR1 GTSNPN, CDR2 SVGIG (reference sequence). This CDR3 spans 12 amino acids. V trimming: 3 bases; J trimming: 6 bases; junction bases outside the gene matches: 4. DNA for the CDR3: TGTGCCTGGAGCCCGACAGGGAATGGCTACACCTTC. Translated: CAWSPTGNGYTF.

This chain joins TRBV28 and TRBJ1-5, with a weak D call TRBD1 (5 bases). Germline loops: CDR1 MDHEN, CDR2 SYDVKM. V was cut by 3 bases and J by 5 bases, with 20 bases left in between. The CDR3 length is 17 residues. The CDR3 sequence is CASSFNLIGAADQPQHF. CDR3 in DNA: TGTGCCAGCAGTTTCAACCTTATAGGGGCGGCGGATCAGCCCCAGCATTTT. The full variable domain, with the rest looked up from reference TRBV28 and TRBJ1-5, is DVKVTQSSRYLVKRTGEKVFLECVQDMDHENMFWYRQDPGLGLRLIYFSYDVKMKEKGDIPEGYSVSREKKERFSLILESASTNQTSMYLCASSFNLIGAADQPQHFGDGTRLSIL.

The V and J genes are TRBV10-3 and TRBJ1-6; D is undetermined. Germline loops: CDR1 ENHRY, CDR2 SYGVKD. This CDR3 spans 13 amino acids. V lost 3 bases and J 8 bases, leaving 8 bases between the germline ends. This CDR3 reads CAISDIPDSPLHF. The CDR3 DNA follows: TGTGCCATCAGTGACATACCGGATTCACCCCTCCACTTT.

This clone occurred a few times. J is TRBJ1-6 and V is TRBV7-9; the D is unclear. The CDR3 is made up of 13 amino acids. The ends were cut back, 1 base at V and 10 bases at J, with 8 bases in the middle. CDR1 and CDR2 (germline): SEHNR, FQNEAQ (reference sequence). CDR3: CASSLERGSPLHF. The CDR3 DNA is TGTGCCAGCAGCTTAGAGCGGGGATCACCCCTCCACTTT.

V is TRBV2 and J is TRBJ2-3; 7 bases match TRBD1. The trim removed 5 bases at V and 2 bases at J, leaving 4 bases unmatched. The CDR3 consists of 14 residues. Per the germline V gene, CDR1 is SNHLY and CDR2 is FYNNEI. The CDR3 spells CASSWDSNTDTQYF. The DNA for the CDR3 is TGTGCCAGCAGTTGGGACAGCAACACAGATACGCAGTATTTT.

The count of this clone is one. The chain combines TRBV7-2 with TRBJ2-3; no firm D call. This CDR3 region has 15 residues. Germline lookup yields CDR1 SGHTA and CDR2 FQGNSA. V was shortened by 5 bases and J by 1 base, with 13 bases between the two germline ends. CDR3 loop: CASSGFTTGTDTQYF. The DNA for the CDR3 is TGTGCCAGCAGCGGATTTACAACAGGCACAGATACGCAGTATTTT.

The CDR3 nucleotides read TGTGCCAGCAGTGAGTTCGGAGGGTCGAGCTCCTACGAGCAGTACTTC. It translates to CASSEFGGSSSYEQYF. The rearrangement uses TRBV6-1 and TRBJ2-7, with TRBD2 as a possible D gene (6 bases). The CDR3 is 16 residues long. V lost 3 bases, J lost 0 bases, and 15 bases lay in between. The V gene's germline CDR1 is MNHNS and CDR2 SASEGT.

V and J are TRBV19 and TRBJ1-6, with D perhaps TRBD1 (6 bases). The V gene lost 3 bases and the J gene lost 10 bases, with 19 bases spanning the gap. The CDR3 covers 16 residues. The germline gives CDR1 LNHDA, CDR2 SQIVND (reference sequence). The CDR3 DNA follows: TGTGCCAGTAGTATTGCACCAGGGGCGGACGGATCACCCCTCCACTTT. It codes for CASSIAPGADGSPLHF.

The chain couples TRBV10-3 to TRBJ1-5; a weak D match, TRBD1 (6 bases). This CDR3 is built from 13 residues. V was pared by 6 bases and J by 6 bases, with 12 bases between. Germline loops: CDR1 ENHRY, CDR2 SYGVKD. Written as DNA, the CDR3 is TGTGCCATCAGCCGACAGGACCTTCAGCCCCAGCATTTT. Residues: CAISRQDLQPQHF.

The chain is built from TRBV20-1 and TRBJ2-3, with D perhaps being TRBD1 or TRBD2 (5 bases each). The CDR3 contains 17 residues. V was cut by 3 bases and J by 1 base, with 20 bases left in between. CDR1 DFQATT and CDR2 SNEGSKA come from the germline V gene (reference sequence). The CDR3 DNA is TGCAGTGCTAGTGAGGGGCTCGGTAGGGCAGGCACAGATACGCAGTATTTT. Protein sequence: CSASEGLGRAGTDTQYF.